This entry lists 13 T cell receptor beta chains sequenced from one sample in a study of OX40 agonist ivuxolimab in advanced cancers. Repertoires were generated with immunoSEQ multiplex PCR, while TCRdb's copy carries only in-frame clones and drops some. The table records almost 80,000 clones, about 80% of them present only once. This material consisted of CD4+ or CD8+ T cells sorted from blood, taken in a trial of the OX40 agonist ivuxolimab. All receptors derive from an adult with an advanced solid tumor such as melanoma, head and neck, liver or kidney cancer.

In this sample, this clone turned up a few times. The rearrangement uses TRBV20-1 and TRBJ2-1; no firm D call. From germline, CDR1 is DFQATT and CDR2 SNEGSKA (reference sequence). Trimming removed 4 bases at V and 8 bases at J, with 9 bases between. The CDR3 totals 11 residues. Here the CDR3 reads CSAMGSDEQFF. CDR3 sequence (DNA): TGCAGTGCTATGGGTTCCGATGAGCAGTTCTTC.

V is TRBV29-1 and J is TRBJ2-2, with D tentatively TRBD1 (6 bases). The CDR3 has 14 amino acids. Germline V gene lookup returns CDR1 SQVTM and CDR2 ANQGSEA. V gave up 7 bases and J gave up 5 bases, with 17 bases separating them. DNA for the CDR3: TGCAGCGCGATAACAGGGCGTCGAACCGGGGAGCTGTTTTTT. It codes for CSAITGRRTGELFF.

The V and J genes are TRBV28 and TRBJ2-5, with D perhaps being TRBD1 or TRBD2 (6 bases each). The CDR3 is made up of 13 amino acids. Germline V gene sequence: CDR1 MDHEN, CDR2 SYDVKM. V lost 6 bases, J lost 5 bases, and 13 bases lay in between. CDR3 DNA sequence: TGTGCCAGCAGAAACGGGGGCAGGGAGACCCAGTACTTC. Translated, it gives CASRNGGRETQYF. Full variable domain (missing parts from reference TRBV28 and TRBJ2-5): DVKVTQSSRYLVKRTGEKVFLECVQDMDHENMFWYRQDPGLGLRLIYFSYDVKMKEKGDIPEGYSVSREKKERFSLILESASTNQTSMYLCASRNGGRETQYFGPGTRLLVL.

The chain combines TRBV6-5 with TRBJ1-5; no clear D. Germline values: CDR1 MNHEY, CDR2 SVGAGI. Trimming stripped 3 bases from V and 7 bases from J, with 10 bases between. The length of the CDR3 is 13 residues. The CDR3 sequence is CASSYWPEQPQHF. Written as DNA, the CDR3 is TGTGCCAGCAGTTATTGGCCGGAACAGCCCCAGCATTTT.

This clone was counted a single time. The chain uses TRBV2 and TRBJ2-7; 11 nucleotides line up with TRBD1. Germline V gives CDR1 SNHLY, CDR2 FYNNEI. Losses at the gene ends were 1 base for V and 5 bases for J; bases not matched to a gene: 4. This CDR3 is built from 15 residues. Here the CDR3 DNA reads TGTGCCAGCAGTGAAGGGGGGACAGGGGGTAACGAGCAGTACTTC. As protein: CASSEGGTGGNEQYF.

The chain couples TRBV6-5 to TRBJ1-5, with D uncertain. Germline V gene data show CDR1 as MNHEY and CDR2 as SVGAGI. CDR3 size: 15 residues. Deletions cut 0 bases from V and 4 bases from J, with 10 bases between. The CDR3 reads CASSYSMSENQPQHF. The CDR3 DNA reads TGTGCCAGCAGTTACTCGATGTCGGAAAATCAGCCCCAGCATTTT.

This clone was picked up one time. The CDR3 reads CSAQDFYEQYF. The CDR3 DNA follows: TGCAGCGCCCAGGATTTCTACGAGCAGTACTTC. This sequence joins TRBV29-1 and TRBJ2-7; D not resolved. Trimming removed 7 bases from V and 3 bases from J, with 10 bases in between. Germline loops: CDR1 SQVTM, CDR2 ANQGSEA. CDR3 length equals 11 residues.

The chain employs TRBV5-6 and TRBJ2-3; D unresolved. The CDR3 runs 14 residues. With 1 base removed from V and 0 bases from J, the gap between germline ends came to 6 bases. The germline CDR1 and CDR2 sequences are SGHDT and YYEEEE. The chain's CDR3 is CASSLSGSTDTQYF. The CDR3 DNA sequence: TGTGCCAGCAGCTTGTCTGGGAGCACAGATACGCAGTATTTT. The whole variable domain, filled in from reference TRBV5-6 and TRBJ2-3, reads DAGVTQSPTHLIKTRGQQVTLRCSPKSGHDTVSWYQQALGQGPQFIFQYYEEEERQRGNFPDRFSGHQFPNYSSELNVNALLLGDSALYLCASSLSGSTDTQYFGPGTRLTVL.

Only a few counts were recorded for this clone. CDR3 in amino acids: CASSIETGVSGELFF. CDR3 sequence (DNA): TGTGCCAGTAGTATCGAGACAGGGGTCTCCGGGGAGCTGTTTTTT. V usage is TRBV19 and J usage is TRBJ2-2, with 8 positions matching TRBD1. CDR1 is LNHDA, CDR2 SQIVND, per germline (reference sequence). V gave up 3 bases and J gave up 6 bases; unmatched junction bases: 6. The CDR3 sequence is 15 residues long. The full variable domain, completed using reference TRBV19 and TRBJ2-2, is DGGITQSPKYLFRKEGQNVTLSCEQNLNHDAMYWYRQDPGQGLRLIYYSQIVNDFQKGDIAEGYSVSREKKESFPLTVTSAQKNPTAFYLCASSIETGVSGELFFGEGSRLTVL.

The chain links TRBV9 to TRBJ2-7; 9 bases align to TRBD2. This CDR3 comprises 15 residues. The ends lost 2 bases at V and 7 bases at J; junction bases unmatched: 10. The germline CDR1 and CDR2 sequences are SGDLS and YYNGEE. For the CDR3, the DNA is TGTGCCAGCAGCGTGACCTTAGCGGGAGAAGGGGAGCAGTACTTC. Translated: CASSVTLAGEGEQYF.

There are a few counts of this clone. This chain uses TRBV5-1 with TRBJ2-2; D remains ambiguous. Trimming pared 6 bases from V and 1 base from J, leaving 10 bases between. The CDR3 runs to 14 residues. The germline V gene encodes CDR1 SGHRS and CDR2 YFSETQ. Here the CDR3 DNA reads TGCGCCAGCACCGGGTATCGGAACACCGGGGAGCTGTTTTTT. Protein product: CASTGYRNTGELFF.

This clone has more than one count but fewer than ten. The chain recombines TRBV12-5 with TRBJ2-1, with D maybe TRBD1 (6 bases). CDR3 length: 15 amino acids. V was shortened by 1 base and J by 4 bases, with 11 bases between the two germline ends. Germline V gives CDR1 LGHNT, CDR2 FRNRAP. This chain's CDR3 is CASGLGTVEYNEQFF. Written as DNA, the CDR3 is TGTGCTAGTGGTTTGGGGACAGTTGAATACAATGAGCAGTTCTTC.

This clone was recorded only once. The CDR3 region is CASSPPGASYYNEQFF. The CDR3 nucleotides are TGTGCCAGCTCACCACCAGGGGCTAGCTACTACAATGAGCAGTTCTTC. The V call is TRBV18, the J call TRBJ2-1; D possibly uses TRBD1 or TRBD2 (5 bases each). The CDR3 has 16 amino acids. Germline values: CDR1 KGHSH, CDR2 LQKENI. Trimming pared 0 bases from V and 3 bases from J, leaving 12 bases between.